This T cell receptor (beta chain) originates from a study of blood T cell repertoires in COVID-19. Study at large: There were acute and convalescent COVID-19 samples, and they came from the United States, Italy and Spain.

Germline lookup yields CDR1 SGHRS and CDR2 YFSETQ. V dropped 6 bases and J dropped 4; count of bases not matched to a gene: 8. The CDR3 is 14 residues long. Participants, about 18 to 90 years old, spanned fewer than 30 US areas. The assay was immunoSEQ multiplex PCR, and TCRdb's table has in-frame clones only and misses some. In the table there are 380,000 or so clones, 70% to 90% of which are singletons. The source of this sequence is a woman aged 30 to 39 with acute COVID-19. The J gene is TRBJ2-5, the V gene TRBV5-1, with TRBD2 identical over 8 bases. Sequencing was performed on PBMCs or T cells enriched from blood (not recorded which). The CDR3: CASKSGGLAETQYF. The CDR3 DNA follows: TGCGCCAGCAAAAGTGGCGGACTAGCAGAGACCCAGTACTTC.